Listed below are T cell receptor beta chains from one sample, sequenced in a study of regulatory T cells in long-lasting Graves disease. TCRdb re-derived calls from the multiplex PCR reads in MiXCR, one entry per CDR3 protein. The sample has some 450,000 distinct CDR3 sequences, around 17% seen once. These sequences were also reported in another study, on T cells in Graves' hyperthyroidism and ophthalmopathy.

The input for sequencing was peripheral blood mononuclear cells (PBMCs), taken at new diagnosis, from a patient treated with antithyroid drugs. The receptors were gathered from a woman aged 25 to 39 with Graves disease. Each CDR3 is given with its conserved first and last residue. Fields, in order: J gene, V gene, clone size, CDR3 protein. The size of a clone is reported for some rows only, either as once, few or many, or as a class for expanded clones.

j_call: TRBJ2-1; v_call: TRBV6-2/TRBV6-3; clone_size: many; cdr3_aa: CASSFLRLGSEQFF
j_call: TRBJ1-5; v_call: TRBV9; clone_size: few; cdr3_aa: CASSSGYNQPQHF
j_call: TRBJ2-1; v_call: TRBV6-2/TRBV6-3; clone_size: few; cdr3_aa: CACHRRSSYNEQFF
j_call: TRBJ2-1; v_call: TRBV9; clone_size: many; cdr3_aa: CASSIRETSGSRYNEQFF
j_call: TRBJ2-7; v_call: TRBV5-1; clone_size: many; cdr3_aa: CASTPDGTSVYEQYF
j_call: TRBJ1-2; v_call: TRBV30; clone_size: .; cdr3_aa: CAWSGTEHRYGYTF
j_call: TRBJ2-5; v_call: TRBV18; clone_size: .; cdr3_aa: CASSPQASGLAGKETQYF
j_call: TRBJ1-3; v_call: TRBV29-1; clone_size: many; cdr3_aa: CSVEDRGLSGNTIYF
j_call: TRBJ2-2; v_call: TRBV2; clone_size: many; cdr3_aa: CASGGVGDRELFF
j_call: TRBJ2-1; v_call: TRBV9; clone_size: few; cdr3_aa: CASSPRGLAFYNEQFF
j_call: TRBJ1-6; v_call: TRBV10-3; clone_size: few; cdr3_aa: CAISWGRGGSPLHF
j_call: TRBJ2-2; v_call: TRBV5-1; clone_size: .; cdr3_aa: CASSFLAEGRTGELFF
j_call: TRBJ2-7; v_call: TRBV12-3/TRBV12-4; clone_size: .; cdr3_aa: CASSPTSGRAWDEQYF
j_call: TRBJ2-3; v_call: TRBV5-1; clone_size: .; cdr3_aa: CASSAREDPTDTQYF
j_call: TRBJ2-1; v_call: TRBV12-3/TRBV12-4; clone_size: .; cdr3_aa: CASSFTGNNEQFF
j_call: TRBJ2-1; v_call: TRBV5-5; clone_size: few; cdr3_aa: CASTNFQGFNEQFF
j_call: TRBJ2-7; v_call: TRBV20-1; clone_size: .; cdr3_aa: CSASRVAGTEQYF
j_call: TRBJ1-1; v_call: TRBV2; clone_size: .; cdr3_aa: CASKRTEDTEAFF
j_call: TRBJ1-1; v_call: TRBV19; clone_size: .; cdr3_aa: CASSIDLFGRGLREAFF
j_call: TRBJ2-7; v_call: TRBV5-1; clone_size: few; cdr3_aa: CASSLSGTSGKREQYF
j_call: TRBJ2-1; v_call: TRBV20-1; clone_size: .; cdr3_aa: CSARAGGPNEQFF
j_call: TRBJ2-3; v_call: TRBV28; clone_size: many; cdr3_aa: CASSTDTQYF